Shown below are 6 T cell receptor beta chains from a single sample sequenced in a study of shared clonotypes between healthy human individuals. Sequenced by immunoSEQ multiplex PCR; TCRdb stores in-frame clones only, minus some. In the table there are fewer than 600,000 clones, around 79% of which are singletons. Sequenced material: PBMCs. These receptors all stem from a woman between 35 and 50 years old in good health. Some clones in this sample may be carry-over from other donors' samples.

CDR3 residues: CASSLASGRTGELFF. CDR3 DNA sequence: TGTGCCAGCAGCTTGGCTAGCGGGAGGACCGGGGAGCTGTTTTTT. The rearrangement links TRBV7-2 to TRBJ2-2; 11 nucleotides line up with TRBD2. V was clipped by 3 bases and J by 5 bases; unmatched bases: 2. The CDR3 has 15 amino acids. CDR1 and CDR2 (germline): SGHTA, FQGNSA.

The rearrangement uses TRBV28 and TRBJ1-5, with D perhaps TRBD1 (5 bases). Trimming removed 6 bases from V and 5 bases from J, with 20 bases in between. The length of the CDR3 is 16 residues. In germline, CDR1 is MDHEN, CDR2 SYDVKM. CDR3 DNA sequence: TGTGCCAGCAGCCCTCCGGGGTTCTGGGGCCATCAGCCCCAGCATTTT. Protein: CASSPPGFWGHQPQHF.

The genes are TRBV6-1 and TRBJ1-2, with 9 positions matching TRBD1. CDR1 is MNHNS, CDR2 SASEGT, per germline. The CDR3 spans 14 residues. V shed 5 bases, J shed 8 bases, and the junction held 9 bases outside the gene matches. The CDR3 reads CASSLQGARRGYTF. In DNA, the CDR3 is TGTGCCAGCAGTCTACAGGGGGCGCGTCGAGGCTACACCTTC.

The chain uses TRBV11-2 and TRBJ2-7; TRBD1 matches 7 bases. The germline V gene encodes CDR1 SGHAT and CDR2 FQNNGV. With V trimmed by 2 bases and J by 12 bases, 7 bases remained unmatched. The length of the CDR3 is 12 residues. Here the CDR3 reads CASSLHRGAGYF. DNA for the CDR3: TGTGCCAGCAGCTTACACAGGGGTGCCGGGTACTTC.

This sequence joins TRBV28 and TRBJ2-5; D remains ambiguous. Trimming took 1 base from V and 1 from J, leaving 7 bases between them. There are 14 residues in the CDR3. The germline CDR1 and CDR2 sequences are MDHEN and SYDVKM. In nucleotides, the CDR3 is TGTGCCAGCAGTTTATACAGCCGCCAAGAGACCCAGTACTTC. Translated, it gives CASSLYSRQETQYF.

This clone has more than one count but fewer than ten. V usage is TRBV4-1 and J usage is TRBJ2-1; TRBD2 aligns across 14 bases. Germline V gene lookup returns CDR1 MGHRA and CDR2 YSYEKL. The CDR3 has 16 amino acids. V gave up 4 bases and J gave up 8 bases; unmatched junction bases: 7. In DNA form, the CDR3 reads TGCGCCAGCAGCCCTCCTGGGACTAGCGGGAGACATGAGCAGTTCTTC. Translating it yields CASSPPGTSGRHEQFF.